This T cell receptor (beta chain) originates from a study of T cells in localized non-small cell lung cancer. Study results and caveats: Uninvolved nearby lung showed the greatest T cell clonality, exceeding that found in tumor. An association was observed between higher blood T cell density and longer overall survival. Out of the top 100 tumor clones, a median around 57 were seen in adjacent lung. Because researchers sequenced only one region of the tumor, heterogeneity is still possible.

Germline V gene data show CDR1 as WNHNN and CDR2 as SYGVQD (reference sequence). The CDR3 spans 13 residues. Trimming took off 2 bases at V and 2 bases at J, with 6 bases between the two ends. A note on this clone: Its specificity is unknown.

Here immunoSEQ multiplex PCR was the method, and the copy in TCRdb shows in-frame clones only, minus some. The sample yields roughly 21,000 clones, around 90% seen once. This TCR came from a male donor aged 60 or over with stage II lung adenocarcinoma. The sequences come from peripheral blood mononuclear cells, collected before any cancer treatment. The chain carries TRBV10-1 and TRBJ2-5; no clear D gene. CDR3 protein: CASSEGLQETQYF. DNA of the CDR3: TGCGCCAGCAGTGAGGGGCTTCAAGAGACCCAGTACTTC.